This T cell receptor beta chain was observed in a study of identifying expanded T cells in peripheral blood (dated by TCRdb to between 2018 and 2021). Regarding the study in general: Technical replicates were generated by sequencing separate aliquots of the same genomic DNA pool, with four replicates compared pairwise.

No immune events, such as infections, were documented for the healthy donors during the collection period. To calibrate time-dependent variance in a beta-binomial model of T-cell clone differential abundance, blood repertoires from healthy donors were used as a training cohort. The training cohort was composed of 10 or so healthy donors, 3 female and 7 male. Donor ages ranged from about 25 to 70 years, with an average of around 45 years. Whole blood was collected from each healthy donor at three time points spaced approximately 2 weeks apart and obtained from a commercial supplier. For immunosequencing, genomic DNA was extracted from whole blood that had not been sorted. The investigation overall reported the following: The authors expected biological variance in healthy repertoires might increase further over much longer intervals such as months to years. In all healthy donors, the variance in clone template counts between samples taken around 14 days apart rose significantly as total template count increased. The binomial model flagged approximately 1.3 differentially abundant clones between technical replicates but 15 to 17 over roughly two weeks and roughly 19 over about four weeks. Both the number of clones called differentially abundant and the false-positive rate were significantly reduced by the beta-binomial model across all healthy-donor time intervals.

TCRbeta CDR3 regions were profiled by bias-controlled multiplex PCR amplification of genomic DNA with the immunoSEQ Assay. On the authors' methods: The absolute abundance of each unique TCRbeta CDR3 region was quantified after sequences were collapsed and filtered. Two models were used to test differential abundance: a binomial model (Fisher-equivalent) and a beta-binomial model that adds time-dependent variance fitted from healthy donors. Clones with fewer than 5 combined templates were removed, and a clone was called differentially abundant if the clone's Benjamini-Hochberg FDR was below 0.01. Beta-binomial variance was modeled as a function of total template count across the two samples using the form v = (b*log(k)+a)^2. TCRdb carries this immuneACCESS record with in-frame sequences only. Its versions omit some clonotypes, under half of them owing to an unresolved V gene in the studies checked, with the rest unexplained. V, J and clone size are taken as reported in that table, and D and trimming were inferred from the DNA itself. The sample includes around 81,000 clones, with approximately 81% observed a single time. Around 4% of the sample goes to the ten largest clones.

Concerning this clone: Its recognized antigen is unknown. Base qualities are not at hand, and no much larger clone is one base apart.

V is pared back by 1 base and J by 15 bases, with 13 bases lying between the germline termini. The CDR3 runs 12 amino acids, cysteine and phenylalanine included. Just CDR3 DNA is preserved here, 36 bases in frame from base 1. CDR1 and CDR2 are drawn from the germline V gene (reference sequence): PRHDT, FYEKMQ. The chain joins TRBV13 to TRBJ2-1, and TRBD2 may be the D gene, going by 6 matching bases. The receptor was isolated from a person aged 18 to 75 in good health. The sample taken for sequencing was blood. The CDR3 corresponds to CASSLDPGGMFF. In nucleotide form, the sequence is TGTGCCAGCAGCTTAGATCCCGGGGGTATGTTCTTC.